Reported below is one TCR beta chain. The data were taken from a study of T cells in localized non-small cell lung cancer. Using immunoSEQ multiplex PCR, the repertoire was profiled, and TCRdb retains in-frame clones only, with some absent. Here the sample spans some 25,000 clones, about 93% being singletons. V lost 5 bases, J lost 2 bases, and 5 bases stayed unmatched. Germline lookup yields CDR1 MNHEY and CDR2 SMNVEV (reference sequence). This CDR3 contains 15 residues. This sequence joins TRBV27 and TRBJ2-2; 7 bases line up with TRBD1. This clonotype was sampled from a woman aged 35-70 years with stage I lung adenocarcinoma. The sequenced sample was peripheral blood, obtained before any cancer treatment. The CDR3 DNA reads TGTGCCAGCAGTGACGGGACAGATAACACCGGGGAGCTGTTTTTT. It encodes CASSDGTDNTGELFF.